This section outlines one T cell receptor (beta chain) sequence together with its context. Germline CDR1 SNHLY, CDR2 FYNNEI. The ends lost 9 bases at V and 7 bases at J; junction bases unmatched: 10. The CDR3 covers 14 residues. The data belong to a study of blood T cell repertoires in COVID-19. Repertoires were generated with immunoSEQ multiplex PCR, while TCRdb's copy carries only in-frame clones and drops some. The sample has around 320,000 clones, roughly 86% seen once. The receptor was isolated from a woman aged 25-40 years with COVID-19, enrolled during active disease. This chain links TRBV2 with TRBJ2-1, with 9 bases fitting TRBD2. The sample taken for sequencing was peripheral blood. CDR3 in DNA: TGTGCCAGGTCTGGCGGGGGGGCGATTAATGAGCAGTTCTTC. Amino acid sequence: CARSGGGAINEQFF.